This paragraph reports one T cell receptor (beta chain). Produced via immunoSEQ multiplex PCR; TCRdb's table is partial and in-frame only. The profile covers about 12,000 clones, with about 86% appearing a single time and 50% to 75% taken by the ten largest. This specimen comes from a study of T cells in localized non-small cell lung cancer. This CDR3 spans 15 amino acids. V was trimmed by 4 bases and J by 0 bases, leaving 10 bases between them. Germline V lookup: CDR1 MGHRA, CDR2 YSYEKL. The starting material was peripheral blood, obtained before any cancer treatment. The chain uses TRBV4-1 and TRBJ2-4; D call uncertain. The clonotype originates from a male donor aged 60 or over with stage III lung adenocarcinoma. The CDR3, as DNA: TGCGCCAGCAGCCTCAGAATTCTAGCCAAAAACATTCAGTACTTC. It encodes CASSLRILAKNIQYF.